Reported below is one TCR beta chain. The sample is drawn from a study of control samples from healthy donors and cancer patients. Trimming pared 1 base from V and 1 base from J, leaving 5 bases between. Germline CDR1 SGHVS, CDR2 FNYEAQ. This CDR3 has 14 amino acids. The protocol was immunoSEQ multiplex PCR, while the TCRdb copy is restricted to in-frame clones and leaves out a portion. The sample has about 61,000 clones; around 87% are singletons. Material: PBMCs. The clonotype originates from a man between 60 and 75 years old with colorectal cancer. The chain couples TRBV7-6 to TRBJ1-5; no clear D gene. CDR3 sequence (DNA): TGTGCCAGCAGCTTAGGACCGAGCAATCAGCCCCAGCATTTT. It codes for CASSLGPSNQPQHF.